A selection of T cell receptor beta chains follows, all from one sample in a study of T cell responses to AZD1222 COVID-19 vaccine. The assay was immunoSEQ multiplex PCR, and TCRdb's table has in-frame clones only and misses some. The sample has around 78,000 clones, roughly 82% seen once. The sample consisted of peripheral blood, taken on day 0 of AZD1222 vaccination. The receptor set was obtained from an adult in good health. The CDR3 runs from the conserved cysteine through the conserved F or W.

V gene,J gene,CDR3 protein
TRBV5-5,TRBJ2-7,CASSPGARAYEQYF
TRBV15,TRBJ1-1,CATSRRPNTEAFF
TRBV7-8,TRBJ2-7,CASSLGSGDRTFF
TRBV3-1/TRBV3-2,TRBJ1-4,CASSHGGGSEKLFF
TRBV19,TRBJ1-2,CASRDRDPYGYTF
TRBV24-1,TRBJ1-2,CATALWAVYGYTF
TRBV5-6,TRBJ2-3,CASILASSLAPKTDTQYF
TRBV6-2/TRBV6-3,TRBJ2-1,CASSGGRPLNEQFF
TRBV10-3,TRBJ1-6,CAISEGQQASPLHF
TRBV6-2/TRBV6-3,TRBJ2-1,CASSYRGGLYNEQFF
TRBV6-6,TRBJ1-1,CASSLETGATEAFF
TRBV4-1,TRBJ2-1,CASSQDQGLVYEQFF